This is a list of T cell receptor beta chains from one sample in a study of identical twins' blood T cells. TCRdb used MiXCR to reprocess the 5' RACE reads, holding one entry per CDR3 protein. The table has 350,000 to 400,000 distinct CDR3 sequences, over 25% seen once. Sequenced: PBMCs. The origin of the receptors is a woman between 18 and 55 years old in good health. Both conserved end residues are part of each CDR3. D genes are given only for firm matches. Size values are once, few and many counts, or a class for expanded clones, and some rows have none.

V: TRBV5-1
J: TRBJ2-3
D: .
size: .
CDR3: CASSLNAVRATDTQYF
DNA: TGCGCCAGCAGCTTGAATGCGGTCAGGGCCACAGATACGCAGTATTTT

V: TRBV2
J: TRBJ2-3
D: TRBD2
size: .
CDR3: CASAGTSRTDTQYF
DNA: TGTGCCAGCGCCGGGACTAGTAGGACAGATACGCAGTATTTT

V: TRBV4-1
J: TRBJ1-1
D: TRBD1
size: few
CDR3: CASSPQTGRAFF
DNA: TGCGCCAGCAGCCCCCAGACAGGGAGAGCTTTCTTT

V: TRBV29-1
J: TRBJ1-1
D: .
size: many
CDR3: CSVTTGLNTEAFF
DNA: TGCAGTGTCACAACAGGGTTGAACACTGAAGCTTTCTTT

V: TRBV12-3/TRBV12-4
J: TRBJ1-3
D: .
size: .
CDR3: CASSLEGFTSGNTIYF
DNA: TGTGCCAGCAGTTTAGAGGGCTTTACCTCTGGAAACACCATATATTTT

V: TRBV12-5
J: TRBJ1-6
D: .
size: few
CDR3: CASGLRYQGSNSPLHF
DNA: TGTGCTAGTGGTTTGCGGTATCAGGGGTCGAATTCACCCCTCCACTTT

V: TRBV20-1
J: TRBJ2-3
D: .
size: .
CDR3: CSAPPRGGTDTQYF
DNA: TGCAGTGCCCCCCCGAGGGGGGGCACAGATACGCAGTATTTT

V: TRBV19
J: TRBJ1-1
D: TRBD1
size: few
CDR3: CASSKTGATLWNTEAFF
DNA: TGTGCCAGTAGCAAGACAGGGGCTACCCTCTGGAACACTGAAGCTTTCTTT

V: TRBV7-9
J: TRBJ1-1
D: TRBD1
size: few
CDR3: CASIPGTANTEAFF
DNA: TGTGCCAGCATCCCAGGGACAGCTAACACTGAAGCTTTCTTT

V: TRBV7-2
J: TRBJ2-3
D: TRBD2
size: .
CDR3: CASSSSLAGATDTQYF
DNA: TGTGCCAGCAGCTCGTCACTAGCGGGGGCCACAGATACGCAGTATTTT

V: TRBV12-5
J: TRBJ1-5
D: .
size: few
CDR3: CASGPGDRSQHF
DNA: TGTGCTAGTGGTCCAGGCGACCGATCCCAGCATTTT

V: TRBV20-1
J: TRBJ2-3
D: TRBD2
size: .
CDR3: CSAQRLAGGLDTQYF
DNA: TGCAGTGCTCAGAGATTAGCGGGAGGATTAGATACGCAGTATTTT

V: TRBV5-1
J: TRBJ2-1
D: .
size: .
CDR3: CASSLGDGDYNEQFF
DNA: TGCGCCAGCAGCTTGGGGGACGGGGATTACAATGAGCAGTTCTTC

V: TRBV7-9
J: TRBJ2-5
D: .
size: few
CDR3: CASSLEAGKKTQYF
DNA: TGTGCCAGCAGCTTAGAGGCGGGAAAGAAGACCCAGTACTTC

V: TRBV20-1
J: TRBJ2-1
D: TRBD2
size: .
CDR3: CSARDGRHDNEQFF
DNA: TGCAGTGCTAGAGACGGGAGGCATGACAATGAGCAGTTCTTC

V: TRBV6-5
J: TRBJ1-1
D: .
size: .
CDR3: CASEGPLNTEAFF
DNA: TGTGCCAGCGAGGGGCCCCTGAACACTGAAGCTTTCTTT

V: TRBV7-2
J: TRBJ1-1
D: TRBD1
size: .
CDR3: CASSPGRGTANTEAFF
DNA: TGTGCCAGCAGCCCAGGGAGGGGGACAGCGAACACTGAAGCTTTCTTT

V: TRBV6-5
J: TRBJ1-2
D: .
size: few
CDR3: CASSYGQGNGYTF
DNA: TGTGCCAGCAGTTACGGGCAGGGCAATGGCTACACCTTC

V: TRBV12-3/TRBV12-4
J: TRBJ2-1
D: TRBD1
size: .
CDR3: CASSLGQGGFYNKQFF
DNA: TGTGCCAGCAGCTTGGGACAGGGAGGCTTCTACAATAAGCAGTTCTTC

V: TRBV13
J: TRBJ2-7
D: .
size: .
CDR3: CASSLGAGYYEQYF
DNA: TGTGCCAGCAGCTTAGGGGCAGGCTACTACGAGCAGTACTTC

V: TRBV6-1
J: TRBJ1-4
D: .
size: .
CDR3: CASSGQEKLFF
DNA: TGTGCCAGCAGTGGACAGGAAAAACTGTTTTTT

V: TRBV6-6
J: TRBJ2-3
D: TRBD1
size: few
CDR3: CAVRDRYTDTQYF
DNA: TGTGCCGTCCGGGACAGGTACACAGATACGCAGTATTTT

V: TRBV7-2
J: TRBJ2-1
D: .
size: many
CDR3: CASSLVSGGVGRANEQFF
DNA: TGTGCCAGCAGCTTAGTTAGCGGAGGTGTTGGACGGGCTAATGAGCAGTTCTTC

V: TRBV2
J: TRBJ2-1
D: .
size: many
CDR3: CASKVSPSGNEQFF
DNA: TGTGCCAGCAAAGTCAGTCCCTCCGGCAATGAGCAGTTCTTC

V: TRBV6-2/TRBV6-3
J: TRBJ2-1
D: TRBD2
size: few
CDR3: CASSYLFRSAGGNEQFF
DNA: TGTGCCAGCAGTTACCTCTTTCGGTCAGCGGGAGGGAACGAGCAGTTCTTC

V: TRBV7-9
J: TRBJ1-2
D: .
size: many
CDR3: CASSPRTDYYGYTF
DNA: TGTGCCAGCAGCCCGAGGACAGATTACTATGGCTACACCTTC

V: TRBV20-1
J: TRBJ2-4
D: .
size: few
CDR3: CSASKIAKNIQYF
DNA: TGCAGTGCGTCAAAAATAGCCAAAAACATTCAGTACTTC

V: TRBV29-1
J: TRBJ2-2
D: .
size: .
CDR3: CSVPRTGGELFF
DNA: TGCAGCGTCCCTCGTACGGGCGGGGAGCTGTTTTTT

V: TRBV7-8
J: TRBJ2-1
D: .
size: many
CDR3: CASGSSTNEQFF
DNA: TGTGCCAGCGGATCCTCTACAAATGAGCAGTTCTTC

V: TRBV11-2
J: TRBJ2-3
D: .
size: many
CDR3: CASSLVGGRTTDTQYF
DNA: TGTGCCAGCAGCTTAGTCGGAGGACGGACGACAGATACGCAGTATTTT

V: TRBV29-1
J: TRBJ2-3
D: TRBD2
size: .
CDR3: CSVVSAGLHLDTQYF
DNA: TGCAGCGTTGTTTCAGCGGGGCTTCATTTGGATACGCAGTATTTT

V: TRBV20-1
J: TRBJ1-2
D: TRBD1
size: .
CDR3: CSVSPGTDYGHTF
DNA: TGCAGTGTTAGTCCCGGGACAGACTATGGCCACACCTTC

V: TRBV20-1
J: TRBJ2-7
D: TRBD1
size: .
CDR3: CSALSTGDYEQYF
DNA: TGCAGTGCCTTGTCGACAGGGGACTACGAGCAGTACTTC

V: TRBV5-1
J: TRBJ1-6
D: TRBD1
size: .
CDR3: CASSLDRSSYNSPLHF
DNA: TGCGCCAGCAGCCTGGACAGGAGCTCCTATAATTCACCCCTCCACTTT

V: TRBV9
J: TRBJ2-1
D: .
size: few
CDR3: CASSVEPGPEQFF
DNA: TGTGCCAGCAGCGTAGAACCGGGTCCAGAGCAGTTCTTC

V: TRBV20-1
J: TRBJ2-2
D: .
size: .
CDR3: CSAPEEGELFF
DNA: TGCAGTGCTCCCGAGGAGGGGGAGCTGTTTTTT